This TCR beta chain stems from a study of cytomegalovirus exposure and HLA in healthy donors. Overall study results and limits: Other equally common chains were less clonally expanded than HLA-associated TCR beta chains, a later analysis showed. HLA alleles were associated with 17,000 or so TCR beta sequences in a later analysis at 0.05 false discovery rate. In vitro, a few CMV-associated chains proved specific for CMV antigens.

The V end lost 6 bases, the J end lost 9 bases, and 9 bases lay between the germline ends. The length of the CDR3 is 11 residues. The germline CDR1 and CDR2 sequences are MNHEY and SVGAGI. To note about this clone: Antigen specificity is unknown.

Vbeta (60) and Jbeta (13) primers were used in the PCR. Profiling relied on immunoSEQ multiplex PCR, and the TCRdb table lists in-frame clones only, not all of them. The profile shows some 140,000 clones, roughly three quarters of them singletons. The sequenced sample consisted of PBMCs. The origin of this receptor is a young man in good health and CMV-seronegative. The chain employs TRBV6-5 and TRBJ2-1; D call uncertain. CDR3 sequence: CASRRMSEQFF. As DNA, the CDR3 is TGTGCCAGCAGGAGAATGAGTGAGCAGTTCTTC.